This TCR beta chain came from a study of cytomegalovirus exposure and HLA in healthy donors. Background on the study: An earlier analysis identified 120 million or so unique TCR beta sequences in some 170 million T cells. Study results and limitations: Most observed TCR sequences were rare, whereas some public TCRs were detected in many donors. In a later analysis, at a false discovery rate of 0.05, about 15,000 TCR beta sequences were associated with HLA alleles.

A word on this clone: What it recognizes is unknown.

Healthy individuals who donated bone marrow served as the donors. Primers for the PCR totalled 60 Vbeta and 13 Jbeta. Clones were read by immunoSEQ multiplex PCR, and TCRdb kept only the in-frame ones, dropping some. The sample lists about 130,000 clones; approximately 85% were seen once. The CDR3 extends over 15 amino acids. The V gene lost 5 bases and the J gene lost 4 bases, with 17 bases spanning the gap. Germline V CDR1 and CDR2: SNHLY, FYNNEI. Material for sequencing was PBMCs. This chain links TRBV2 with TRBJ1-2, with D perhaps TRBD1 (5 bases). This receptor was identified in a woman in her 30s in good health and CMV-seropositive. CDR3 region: CASSPLLRQLYGYTF. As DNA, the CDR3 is TGTGCCAGCAGTCCTCTCCTCCGACAGCTCTATGGCTACACCTTC.